This TCR beta chain stems from a study of blood T cell repertoires in COVID-19. Clones were read by immunoSEQ multiplex PCR, and TCRdb kept only the in-frame ones, dropping some. The data contain about 210,000 clones, roughly nine tenths of them singletons. CDR3 length: 11 residues. Germline CDR1 and CDR2: GTSNPN and SVGIG (reference sequence). With 4 bases removed from V and 6 bases from J, the gap between germline ends came to 8 bases. V usage is TRBV30 and J usage is TRBJ2-3; D is ambiguous. Sequenced sample: PBMCs or T cells enriched from blood (not recorded which). The source is a woman aged 40 to 50 in a cohort exposed to, infected with or recovered from COVID-19 (not recorded which). CDR3 amino acids: CAWTPRDTQYF. CDR3 sequence (DNA): TGTGCCTGGACCCCCAGGGATACGCAGTATTTT.